Presented here are 30 T cell receptor beta chains from one specimen sequenced in a study of T cell responses to AZD1222 COVID-19 vaccine. Produced via immunoSEQ multiplex PCR; TCRdb's table is partial and in-frame only. The table shows about 110,000 clones, with approximately 89% occurring only once. The starting material was peripheral blood, obtained 28 days after the second AZD1222 dose. Receptors were obtained from an adult who received the AZD1222 COVID-19 vaccine.

This clone was seen only once. The rearrangement links TRBV28 to TRBJ2-7, with 10 bases matching TRBD1. The CDR3 is made up of 14 amino acids. From germline, CDR1 is MDHEN and CDR2 SYDVKM. The V segment lost 6 bases and the J segment 4 bases; nucleotides outside the gene matches: 6. The CDR3 bases are TGTGCCAGCAGATTGGACAGGGGGAGGTACGAGCAGTACTTC. This codes for CASRLDRGRYEQYF.

J is TRBJ1-5 and V is TRBV7-9, with 7 bases matching TRBD1. The CDR3 is 18 residues long. Germline-derived CDR1 and CDR2 are SEHNR and FQNEAQ (reference sequence). V was pared by 4 bases and J by 0 bases, with 12 bases of the junction left unmatched. In nucleotides, the CDR3 is TGTGCCAGCAGCTCAGCCTCGGTAGGGGGCACTAGCAATCAGCCCCAGCATTTT. Its translation is CASSSASVGGTSNQPQHF.

The J gene is TRBJ2-3, the V gene TRBV9; D possibly matches TRBD1 or TRBD2 (6 bases each). The CDR3 is 15 residues long. V was shortened by 4 bases and J by 5 bases, with 17 bases between the two germline ends. Per the germline V gene, CDR1 is SGDLS and CDR2 is YYNGEE. The CDR3 loop reads CASSIEGGTGDTQYF. DNA of the CDR3: TGTGCCAGCAGCATAGAAGGGGGGACTGGAGATACGCAGTATTTT.

V usage is TRBV20-1 and J usage is TRBJ2-1; D unresolved. Germline CDR1 reads DFQATT; CDR2 reads SNEGSKA (reference sequence). Trimming stripped 6 bases from V and 5 bases from J, with 5 bases between. This CDR3 is built from 10 residues. For the CDR3, the DNA is TGCAGTGCAGGCGACAATGAGCAGTTCTTC. Translated, it gives CSAGDNEQFF.

V usage is TRBV5-1 and J usage is TRBJ2-7; TRBD2 agrees at 13 bases. There are 16 residues in the CDR3. The V gene's germline CDR1 is SGHRS and CDR2 YFSETQ. The trim removed 4 bases at V and 9 bases at J, leaving 13 bases unmatched. CDR3 amino acids: CASSQLGLAGEVRQYF. The CDR3, as DNA: TGCGCCAGCAGCCAACTAGGACTAGCGGGAGAAGTAAGGCAGTACTTC. The whole variable domain, remainder taken from reference TRBV5-1 and TRBJ2-7, is KAGVTQTPRYLIKTRGQQVTLSCSPISGHRSVSWYQQTPGQGLQFLFEYFSETQRNKGNFPGRFSGRQFSNSRSEMNVSTLELGDSALYLCASSQLGLAGEVRQYFGPGTRLTVT.

V and J are TRBV30 and TRBJ1-5; no reliable D call. V shed 0 bases and J shed 6 bases, with 9 bases lying between them. The CDR3 is 13 amino acids. Looked up from germline, CDR1 is GTSNPN and CDR2 is SVGIG (reference sequence). The CDR3 reads CAWSVGVSQPQHF. In nucleotides, the CDR3 is TGTGCCTGGAGTGTGGGCGTCAGTCAGCCCCAGCATTTT.

This clone appeared a few times. The chain combines TRBV7-9 with TRBJ1-1; D is undetermined. The germline V gene encodes CDR1 SEHNR and CDR2 FQNEAQ (reference sequence). The CDR3 has 12 residues. Trimming took off 0 bases at V and 7 bases at J, with 6 bases between the two ends. CDR3 amino acids: CASSLAPFEAFF. The CDR3 bases are TGTGCCAGCAGCTTAGCACCGTTTGAAGCTTTCTTT.

The chain recombines TRBV6-2 or TRBV6-3 with TRBJ1-4; 11 nucleotides agree with TRBD1. Germline V lookup: CDR1 MNHEY, CDR2 SVGEGT. V gave up 5 bases and J gave up 13 bases; unmatched junction bases: 9. The CDR3 is 14 residues long. The CDR3 DNA reads TGTGCCAGCAGTGGACAGGGGGCGCAGTACGGACTGTTTTTT. Its translation: CASSGQGAQYGLFF.

With regard to this clone: The germline gene is not matched at one end of the junction; a read error may be the cause. V is TRBV12-3 or TRBV12-4 and J is TRBJ2-2, with 7 bases that match TRBD2. The CDR3 runs to 13 residues. CDR3 in amino acids: CTSRSGGAGELFF. The CDR3 region has the DNA TGTACCAGCAGGTCTGGGGGGGCCGGGGAGCTGTTTTTT.

The chain carries TRBV7-9 and TRBJ1-2, with D uncertain. V was cut by 0 bases and J by 6 bases, with 11 bases left in between. In germline, CDR1 is SEHNR, CDR2 FQNEAQ (reference sequence). The CDR3 is 14 residues long. CDR3 in amino acids: CASSLADGRNGYTF. CDR3 nucleotide sequence: TGTGCCAGCAGCTTAGCAGACGGGAGGAATGGCTACACCTTC.

The chain is built from TRBV6-5 and TRBJ1-1; D gene uncertain. The CDR3 consists of 13 residues. V was pared by 7 bases and J by 0 bases, with 9 bases between. The germline V gene has CDR1 MNHEY and CDR2 SVGAGI. CDR3 region: CASNLQLNTEAFF. CDR3 coding DNA: TGTGCCAGCAACCTACAGCTGAACACTGAAGCTTTCTTT.

The V call is TRBV20-1, the J call TRBJ2-2, with TRBD1 matching 7 bases. V dropped 3 bases and J dropped 4; count of bases not matched to a gene: 8. This CDR3 is built from 15 residues. Germline V CDR1 and CDR2: DFQATT, SNEGSKA (reference sequence). Here the CDR3 DNA reads TGCAGTGCTAGTGGTCAGGGGGAGTTCACCGGGGAGCTGTTTTTT. This gives the protein CSASGQGEFTGELFF.

The gene calls are TRBV19 and TRBJ2-7; D gene unclear. Germline CDR1 reads LNHDA; CDR2 reads SQIVND (reference sequence). CDR3 length: 13 amino acids. V was clipped by 2 bases and J by 2 bases, with 7 bases between them. CDR3 in DNA: TGTGCCAGTAGTATACGAACAGCCTACGAGCAGTACTTC. Residues: CASSIRTAYEQYF.

V is TRBV6-1 and J is TRBJ1-2; TRBD1 matches 8 bases. The germline gives CDR1 MNHNS, CDR2 SASEGT. This CDR3 spans 16 amino acids. V lost 3 bases, J lost 7 bases, and 13 bases stayed unmatched. In DNA form, the CDR3 reads TGTGCCAGCAGTGATCCCTTTCAGGGGGCGATCCCTGGCTACACCTTC. This encodes CASSDPFQGAIPGYTF.

The J gene is TRBJ2-3, the V gene TRBV9; D is unresolved. CDR1 and CDR2 from the germline V gene are SGDLS and YYNGEE. This CDR3 region has 14 residues. V was pared by 0 bases and J by 1 base, with 6 bases between. The CDR3 coding sequence is TGTGCCAGCAGCGTAGATCAACGCACAGATACGCAGTATTTT. Translated: CASSVDQRTDTQYF. Together with reference TRBV9 and TRBJ2-3, the CDR3 gives the full variable domain: DSGVTQTPKHLITATGQRVTLRCSPRSGDLSVYWYQQSLDQGLQFLIQYYNGEERAKGNILERFSAQQFPDLHSELNLSSLELGDSALYFCASSVDQRTDTQYFGPGTRLTVL.

The chain recombines TRBV19 with TRBJ1-1; TRBD1 matches at 9 bases. V dropped 10 bases and J dropped 0; count of bases not matched to a gene: 12. The CDR3 totals 16 residues. Germline V gives CDR1 LNHDA, CDR2 SQIVND (reference sequence). CDR3 region: CATSTGTGRVNTEAFF. CDR3 DNA: TGTGCCACCAGCACGGGGACAGGGAGGGTGAACACTGAAGCTTTCTTT.

In this sample, this clone turned up once. The chain is built from TRBV19 and TRBJ1-4; TRBD1 matches 8 bases. Germline CDR1 LNHDA, CDR2 SQIVND (reference sequence). V lost 6 bases and J lost 1; bases outside the gene matches: 4. There are 15 residues in the CDR3. CDR3 in DNA: TGTGCCAGTAGGTTACAGGGGGGAACTAATGAAAAACTGTTTTTT. Residues: CASRLQGGTNEKLFF.

The chain joins TRBV6-5 to TRBJ2-7; TRBD2 aligns across 7 bases. Germline CDR1 reads MNHEY; CDR2 reads SVGAGI. The CDR3 extends over 13 amino acids. V lost 6 bases and J lost 0; bases outside the gene matches: 2. The CDR3 DNA follows: TGTGCCAGCAGGGGCGGGGGCTCCTACGAGCAGTACTTC. Protein sequence: CASRGGGSYEQYF.

The J gene is TRBJ2-1, the V gene TRBV19; the D gene is possibly TRBD2 (5 bases). CDR1 is LNHDA, CDR2 SQIVND, per germline (reference sequence). The CDR3 has 12 residues. The germline V and J ends were trimmed by 3 bases and 7 bases, with 7 bases remaining between them. Here the CDR3 reads CASSIRGNEQFF. The CDR3 DNA reads as TGTGCCAGTAGTATTCGAGGGAATGAGCAGTTCTTC.

The CDR3 protein is CASSPTLDTGKLFF. The CDR3 coding sequence is TGTGCCAGCTCACCTACGTTGGACACCGGAAAACTGTTTTTT. This chain uses TRBV18 with TRBJ1-4; the D gene is possibly TRBD1 (5 bases). CDR1 and CDR2 from the germline V gene are KGHSH and LQKENI. This CDR3 is built from 14 residues. V lost 3 bases and J 10 bases, leaving 15 bases between the germline ends.

V gene TRBV7-9 combines with J gene TRBJ1-2; 12 bases are shared with TRBD1. The CDR3 length is 15 residues. The V segment lost 4 bases and the J segment 7 bases; nucleotides outside the gene matches: 7. Germline V lookup: CDR1 SEHNR, CDR2 FQNEAQ (reference sequence). The DNA for the CDR3 is TGTGCCAGCAGCTACTCGGGACAGGGGGCAGGTGGCTACACCTTC. Residues: CASSYSGQGAGGYTF.

This clone was picked up one time. The V call is TRBV9, the J call TRBJ1-5; TRBD1 is a possible D gene (6 bases). Trimming removed 0 bases at V and 6 bases at J, with 10 bases between. From germline, CDR1 is SGDLS and CDR2 YYNGEE. The CDR3 contains 14 residues. The CDR3 DNA reads TGTGCCAGCAGCGTAGAAGGGGGGAGTCAGCCCCAGCATTTT. Translation: CASSVEGGSQPQHF.

The genes are TRBV7-6 and TRBJ1-3; maybe TRBD1 (5 bases). The CDR3 loop spans 16 amino acids. Germline CDR1 SGHVS, CDR2 FNYEAQ. Between the trimmed V and J ends, which lost 0 bases and 0 bases, there was a span of 9 bases. In DNA form, the CDR3 reads TGTGCCAGCAGCTTAGCGACAGCGTTCTCTGGAAACACCATATATTTT. It is translated as CASSLATAFSGNTIYF. The complete variable domain, with remaining parts taken from reference TRBV7-6 and TRBJ1-3, reads GAGVSQSPRYKVTKRGQDVALRCDPISGHVSLYWYRQALGQGPEFLTYFNYEAQQDKSGLPNDRFSAERPEGSISTLTIQRTEQRDSAMYRCASSLATAFSGNTIYFGEGSWLTVV.

This sequence joins TRBV19 and TRBJ2-2, with 7 bases that match TRBD2. J gave up 3 bases and V 6 bases, and 22 bases lay outside the gene matches. CDR3 size: 20 residues. The germline CDR1 and CDR2 sequences are LNHDA and SQIVND (reference sequence). CDR3 protein: CASRLDIGRGTGGDTGELFF. The CDR3 nucleotides are TGTGCCAGTAGATTAGATATTGGGCGGGGAACGGGAGGAGACACCGGGGAGCTGTTTTTT.

This chain connects TRBV30 to TRBJ2-3; D gene uncertain. Trimming took 6 bases from V and 6 from J, leaving 7 bases between them. Looked up from germline, CDR1 is GTSNPN and CDR2 is SVGIG (reference sequence). There are 10 residues in the CDR3. CDR3 protein: CACLVDTQYF. DNA for the CDR3: TGTGCCTGCTTAGTGGATACGCAGTATTTT.

The chain carries TRBV5-1 and TRBJ1-3, with D perhaps matching TRBD1 (6 bases). This CDR3 is 15 amino acids long. Germline V gene data show CDR1 as SGHRS and CDR2 as YFSETQ. Trimming shortened V by 1 base and J by 0 bases, and 8 bases separated the two germline ends. As DNA, the CDR3 is TGCGCCAGCAGCTTGAGGACAGACTCTGGAAACACCATATATTTT. Amino acids: CASSLRTDSGNTIYF.

The chain is built from TRBV30 and TRBJ2-3, with 8 bases aligning to TRBD2. V was pared by 3 bases and J by 6 bases, with 20 bases of the junction left unmatched. Per germline, CDR1 GTSNPN and CDR2 SVGIG (reference sequence). The CDR3 totals 18 residues. CDR3 nucleotides: TGTGCCTGGAGCATTGGGGCGAGGGGTAGCGGGACGGGGGATACGCAGTATTTT. Translation gives CAWSIGARGSGTGDTQYF.

Regarding this clone: At one boundary the junction diverges from the germline segment, which might be a read error. This sequence joins TRBV4-1 and TRBJ2-7, with 8 bases aligning to TRBD1. Germline V gives CDR1 MGHRA, CDR2 YSYEKL. CDR3 size: 15 residues. CDR3 DNA: TGCGCCAGCAGCCCCGGACAGGGCCCATACTACAAGCAGTACTTC. Translating it yields CASSPGQGPYYKQYF.

The J gene is TRBJ1-2, the V gene TRBV7-9; unclear D gene. CDR1 and CDR2 from the germline V gene are SEHNR and FQNEAQ (reference sequence). The CDR3 length is 13 residues. Trimming stripped 6 bases from V and 4 bases from J, with 12 bases between. In nucleotides, the CDR3 is TGTGCCAGCAGGGGGTCCGGCCCCTATGGCTACACCTTC. Translating it yields CASRGSGPYGYTF. Variable domain in full (rest from reference TRBV7-9 and TRBJ1-2): DTGVSQNPRHKITKRGQNVTFRCDPISEHNRLYWYRQTLGQGPEFLTYFQNEAQLEKSRLLSDRFSAERPKGSFSTLEIQRTEQGDSAMYLCASRGSGPYGYTFGSGTRLTVV.

The DNA of the CDR3 is TGTGCCAGCAGCTTAGCGCCCGCAACTAATGAAAAACTGTTTTTT. Amino acid sequence: CASSLAPATNEKLFF. The chain combines TRBV7-2 with TRBJ1-4, with D hard to call. CDR3 length: 15 residues. Germline CDR1 is SGHTA and CDR2 is FQGNSA. With 0 bases removed from V and 0 bases from J, the gap between germline ends came to 5 bases.